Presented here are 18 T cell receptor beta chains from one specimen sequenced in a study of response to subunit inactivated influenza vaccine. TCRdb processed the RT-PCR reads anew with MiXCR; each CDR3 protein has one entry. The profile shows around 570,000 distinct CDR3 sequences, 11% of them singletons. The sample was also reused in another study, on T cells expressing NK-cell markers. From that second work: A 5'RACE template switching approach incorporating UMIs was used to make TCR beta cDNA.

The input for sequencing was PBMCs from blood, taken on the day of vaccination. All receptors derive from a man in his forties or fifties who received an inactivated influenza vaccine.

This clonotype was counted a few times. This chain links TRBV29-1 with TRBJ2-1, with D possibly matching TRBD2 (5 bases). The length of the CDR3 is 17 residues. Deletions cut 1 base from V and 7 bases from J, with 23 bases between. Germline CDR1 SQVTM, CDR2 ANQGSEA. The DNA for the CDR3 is TGCAGCGTTGAAGGGGTCTGGCGGGCCCCTCACCAAAATGAGCAGTTCTTC. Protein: CSVEGVWRAPHQNEQFF.

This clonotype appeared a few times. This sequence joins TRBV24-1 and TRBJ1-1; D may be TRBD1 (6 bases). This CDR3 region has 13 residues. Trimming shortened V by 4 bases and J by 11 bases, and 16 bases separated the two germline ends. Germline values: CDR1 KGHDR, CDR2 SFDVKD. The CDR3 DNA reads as TGTGCCACCAGTGACCCGCGCCAAAGGGGGGCTTTCTTT. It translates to CATSDPRQRGAFF.

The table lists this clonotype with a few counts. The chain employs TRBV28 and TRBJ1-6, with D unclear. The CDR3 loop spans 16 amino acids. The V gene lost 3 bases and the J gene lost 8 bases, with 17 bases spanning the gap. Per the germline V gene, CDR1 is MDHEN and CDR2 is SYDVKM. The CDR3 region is CASSFFRASRHSPLHF. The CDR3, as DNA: TGTGCCAGCAGTTTTTTTCGGGCTTCAAGGCATTCACCCCTCCACTTT.

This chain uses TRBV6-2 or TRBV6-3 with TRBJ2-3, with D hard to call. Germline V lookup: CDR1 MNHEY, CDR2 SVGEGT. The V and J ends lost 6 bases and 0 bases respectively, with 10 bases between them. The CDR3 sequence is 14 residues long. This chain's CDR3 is CASSSVTSTDTQYF. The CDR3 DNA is TGTGCCAGCAGCTCCGTGACTAGCACAGATACGCAGTATTTT.

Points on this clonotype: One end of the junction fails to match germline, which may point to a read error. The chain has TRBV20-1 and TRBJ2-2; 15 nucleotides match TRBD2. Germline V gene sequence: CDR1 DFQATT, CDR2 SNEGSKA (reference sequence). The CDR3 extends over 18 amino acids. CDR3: CSAIGGLAGGTNTGELFF. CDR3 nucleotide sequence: TGCAGCGCTATTGGCGGACTAGCGGGGGGGACGAACACCGGGGAGCTGTTTTTT.

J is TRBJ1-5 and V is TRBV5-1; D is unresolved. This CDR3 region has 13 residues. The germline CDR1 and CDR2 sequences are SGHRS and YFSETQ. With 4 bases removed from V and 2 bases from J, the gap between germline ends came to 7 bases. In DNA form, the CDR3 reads TGCGCCAGCAGCGCATCCGGCAATCAGCCCCAGCATTTT. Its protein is CASSASGNQPQHF.

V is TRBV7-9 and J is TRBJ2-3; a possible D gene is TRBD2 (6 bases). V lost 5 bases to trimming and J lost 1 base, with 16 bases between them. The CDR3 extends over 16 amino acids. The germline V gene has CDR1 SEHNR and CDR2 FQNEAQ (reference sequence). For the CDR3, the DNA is TGTGCCAGCAGCGCCCCCCGGGGGATTGGCACAGATACGCAGTATTTT. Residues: CASSAPRGIGTDTQYF.

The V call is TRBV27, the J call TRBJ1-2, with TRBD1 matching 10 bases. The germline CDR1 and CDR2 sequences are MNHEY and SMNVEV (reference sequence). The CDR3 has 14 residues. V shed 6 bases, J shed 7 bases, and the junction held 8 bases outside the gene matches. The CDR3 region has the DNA TGTGCCAGCAGCACCCGGGACAGGGGATTTGGCTACACCTTC. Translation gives CASSTRDRGFGYTF.

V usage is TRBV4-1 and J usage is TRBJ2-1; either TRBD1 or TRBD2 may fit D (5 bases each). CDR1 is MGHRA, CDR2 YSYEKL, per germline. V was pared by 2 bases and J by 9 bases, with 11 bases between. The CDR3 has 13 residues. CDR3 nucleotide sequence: TGCGCCAGCAGCCAACCCCTTGGGGGTGAGCAGTTCTTC. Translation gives CASSQPLGGEQFF.

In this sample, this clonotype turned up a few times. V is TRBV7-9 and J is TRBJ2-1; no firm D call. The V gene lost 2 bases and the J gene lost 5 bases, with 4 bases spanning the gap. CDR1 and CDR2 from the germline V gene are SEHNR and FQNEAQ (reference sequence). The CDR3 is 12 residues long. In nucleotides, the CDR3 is TGTGCCAGCAGCTTAAGGCACAATGAGCAGTTCTTC. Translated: CASSLRHNEQFF.

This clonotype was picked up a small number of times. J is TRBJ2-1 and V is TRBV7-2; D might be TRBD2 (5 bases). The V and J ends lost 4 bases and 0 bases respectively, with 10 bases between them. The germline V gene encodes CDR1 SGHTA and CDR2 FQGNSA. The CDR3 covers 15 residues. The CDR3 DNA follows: TGTGCCAGCAGCTCTGGACTGGGCTCCTACAATGAGCAGTTCTTC. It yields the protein CASSSGLGSYNEQFF.

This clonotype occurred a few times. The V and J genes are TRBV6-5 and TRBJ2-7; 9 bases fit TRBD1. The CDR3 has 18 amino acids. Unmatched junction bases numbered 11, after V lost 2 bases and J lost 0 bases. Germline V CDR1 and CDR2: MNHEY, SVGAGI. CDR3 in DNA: TGTGCCAGCAGTTACCCGAGGGGACAGGGCTACTCCTCCTACGAGCAGTACTTC. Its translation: CASSYPRGQGYSSYEQYF.

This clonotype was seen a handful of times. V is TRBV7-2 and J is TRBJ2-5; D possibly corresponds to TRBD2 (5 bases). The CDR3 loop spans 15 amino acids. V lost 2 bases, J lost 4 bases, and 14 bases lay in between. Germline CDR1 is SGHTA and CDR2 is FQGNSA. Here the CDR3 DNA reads TGTGCCAGCAGCTTATTTCGGCAGGCGGGAGAGACCCAGTACTTC. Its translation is CASSLFRQAGETQYF.

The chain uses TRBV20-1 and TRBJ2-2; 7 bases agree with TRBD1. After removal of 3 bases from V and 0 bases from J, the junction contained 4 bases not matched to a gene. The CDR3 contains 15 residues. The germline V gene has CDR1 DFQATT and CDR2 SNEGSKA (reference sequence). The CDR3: CSASEGAPNTGELFF. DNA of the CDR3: TGCAGTGCTAGTGAGGGGGCCCCGAACACCGGGGAGCTGTTTTTT.

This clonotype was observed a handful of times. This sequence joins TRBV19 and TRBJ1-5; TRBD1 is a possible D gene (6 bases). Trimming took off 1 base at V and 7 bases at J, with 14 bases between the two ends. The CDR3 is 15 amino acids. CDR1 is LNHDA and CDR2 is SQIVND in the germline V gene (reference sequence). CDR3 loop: CASSIASGTFQPQHF. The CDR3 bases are TGTGCCAGTAGTATAGCCTCCGGGACATTCCAGCCCCAGCATTTT.

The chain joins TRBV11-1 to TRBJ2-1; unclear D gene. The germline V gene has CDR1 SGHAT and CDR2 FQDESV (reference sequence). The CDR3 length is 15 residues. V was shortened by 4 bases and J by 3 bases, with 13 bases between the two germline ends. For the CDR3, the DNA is TGTGCCAGCAGCTATCAGCGTGCCAGCTACAATGAGCAGTTCTTC. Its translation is CASSYQRASYNEQFF.

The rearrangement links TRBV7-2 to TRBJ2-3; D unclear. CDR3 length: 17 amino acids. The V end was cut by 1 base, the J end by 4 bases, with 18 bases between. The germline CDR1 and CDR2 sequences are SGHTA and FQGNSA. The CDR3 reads CASSLGLIGRGSDTQYF. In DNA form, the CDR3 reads TGTGCCAGCAGCTTAGGCTTAATTGGTCGTGGTTCAGATACGCAGTATTTT.

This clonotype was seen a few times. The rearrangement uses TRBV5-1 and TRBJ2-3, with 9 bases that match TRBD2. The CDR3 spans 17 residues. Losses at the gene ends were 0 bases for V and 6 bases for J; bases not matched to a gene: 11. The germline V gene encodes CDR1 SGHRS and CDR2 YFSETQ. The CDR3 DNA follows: TGCGCCAGCAGCTTGGTGCCGGGCGGGGGGGGCGACGATACGCAGTATTTT. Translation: CASSLVPGGGGDDTQYF. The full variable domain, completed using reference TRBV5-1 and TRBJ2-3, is KAGVTQTPRYLIKTRGQQVTLSCSPISGHRSVSWYQQTPGQGLQFLFEYFSETQRNKGNFPGRFSGRQFSNSRSEMNVSTLELGDSALYLCASSLVPGGGGDDTQYFGPGTRLTVL.